The 5 T cell receptor beta chains reported below all come from one sample, sequenced in a study of T cells in Graves' hyperthyroidism and ophthalmopathy. Researchers amplified the TCR beta CDR3 regions from RNA transcripts. Initially, a first-round RT-PCR of the TCR CDR3 employed the HTBI primer set. MiXCR was run by TCRdb on the multiplex PCR reads, yielding one entry per CDR3 protein. Of about 540,000 distinct CDR3 sequences detected, roughly 50% appear once; the ten largest clones hold about 8.2%. The sample consisted of peripheral blood or thyroid tissue (not recorded which). Source of these receptors: a young woman with Graves' hyperthyroidism.

CDR3: CASSSPRGFEQYF. Written as DNA, the CDR3 is TGTGCCAGCAGCTCCCCCAGGGGCTTCGAGCAGTACTTC. The chain joins TRBV7-9 to TRBJ2-7; the D gene is possibly TRBD1 (6 bases). The ends were cut back, 4 bases at V and 6 bases at J, with 13 bases in the middle. CDR1 is SEHNR, CDR2 FQNEAQ, per germline (reference sequence). There are 13 residues in the CDR3.

The chain is built from TRBV24-1 and TRBJ1-2; TRBD1 might be the D (5 bases). This CDR3 is built from 17 residues. V shed 11 bases and J shed 3 bases, with 27 bases lying between them. Germline assignment: CDR1 KGHDR and CDR2 SFDVKD. CDR3 nucleotides: TGTGCCAGCAGCCAAGGCCCCCTCCCTGGGGGAGACTATGGCTACACCTTC. Amino acids: CASSQGPLPGGDYGYTF.

The table lists this clonotype with a few counts. This sequence joins TRBV19 and TRBJ1-5; tentative D call: TRBD1 (6 bases). Per germline, CDR1 LNHDA and CDR2 SQIVND (reference sequence). The V gene lost 9 bases and the J gene lost 6 bases, with 15 bases spanning the gap. This CDR3 is 13 amino acids long. This chain's CDR3 is CASRSQGSQPQHF. CDR3 nucleotide sequence: TGTGCCAGCAGGTCACAGGGATCTCAGCCCCAGCATTTT. The full variable domain, in which reference TRBV19 and TRBJ1-5 provide the parts outside the CDR3, is DGGITQSPKYLFRKEGQNVTLSCEQNLNHDAMYWYRQDPGQGLRLIYYSQIVNDFQKGDIAEGYSVSREKKESFPLTVTSAQKNPTAFYLCASRSQGSQPQHFGDGTRLSIL.

The CDR3 DNA reads TGTGCCAGCAGAGAGGACAGGGGTACACCCCTCCACTTT. It yields the protein CASREDRGTPLHF. The chain couples TRBV2 to TRBJ1-6; the match to TRBD1 covers 9 bases. V was pared by 6 bases and J by 11 bases, with 5 bases of the junction left unmatched. The CDR3 extends over 13 amino acids. In germline, CDR1 is SNHLY, CDR2 FYNNEI.

The chain couples TRBV6-5 to TRBJ1-2; 8 bases fit TRBD1. The V gene's germline CDR1 is MNHEY and CDR2 SVGAGI. V lost 0 bases, J lost 5 bases, and 5 bases stayed unmatched. The CDR3 is 15 amino acids. The CDR3 sequence: CASSYSGTGAYGYTF. CDR3 bases: TGTGCCAGCAGTTACTCCGGGACAGGAGCGTATGGCTACACCTTC.